One T cell receptor beta chain is described in this entry. Base qualities were left out, and no much larger clone turns up one base away. This sample's treatment or condition label indicates: live attenuated yellow fever vaccine strain. A standard Ficoll-Paque protocol was used to isolate PBMCs from peripheral blood. Epitope-specific CD8 T cells were sorted with a dextramer loaded with the yellow fever NS4B epitope peptide, and anti-CD3 and anti-CD8 staining was applied. TriZol was used to extract RNA from bulk PBMCs, from CD4 and CD8 fractions, and from dextramer-positive and dextramer-negative fractions. The data were taken from a study of T cells after yellow fever vaccination (dated by TCRdb to the late 2010s). In the study overall: The SMART-Seq v4 Ultra Low Input RNA kit was used to prepare libraries from fractions with low cell numbers. To track T-cell clones before and after primary and booster YFV17D yellow fever vaccination, bulk TCR alpha and beta repertoires were sequenced longitudinally. Two healthy male donors, one aged 18 to 30 and one aged 30 to 40 years, made up the cohort. Blood was drawn at multiple timepoints before and after primary and secondary immunization, with bulk PBMC replicates and cell subsets isolated. Study-wide conclusions, independent of this receptor: A small fraction of clonotypes showed up in both the CD4 and CD8 compartments, probably as a result of convergent recombination. The secondary T-cell response was found to be weaker but faster than the primary response, with a peak reached on day 5 rather than on day 15. Computational filtering was required because FACS-sorted repertoires could contain abundant contaminating clonotypes from the bulk population. Because only a couple of donors were included in the study, the extent to which the findings can be generalized is limited. Most clones expanded after primary vaccination (around 96% of CD4 and 88% of CD8) were re-detected after the booster, suggesting that broad memory maintenance occurred.

In the germline V gene, CDR1 corresponds to SGHVS and CDR2 to FNYEAQ. Compared with germline, V lacks 7 bases and J lacks 3 bases; bases without a gene match: 8. Inclusive of the bounding cysteine and phenylalanine, the CDR3 is 14 residues long. The CDR3 DNA has 42 bases and is translated from base 1. TCR cDNA was synthesized by 5'RACE template switching, through which a universal primer site and unique molecular identifiers were introduced. cDNA synthesis was primed from both the TCR alpha and TCR beta constant segments. Two PCR steps were used to amplify libraries, with sample barcodes and sequencing adapters being added in the second step. Sequencing of libraries was done on Illumina HiSeq 2500 (2x100 bp) or NovaSeq (2x150 bp). The paper's processing steps were these. Demultiplexing of reads and collapsing into UMI consensus sequences were performed with MIGEC, and V(D)J alignment was carried out with MiXCR. Clonotypes responding to the vaccine were identified with edgeR on replicate PBMC samples, with the criteria of FDR below 0.01 and a log2 fold change above 5 up to day 15. Bulk clonotypes were assigned CD4 or CD8 identity according to which sequenced CD4 or CD8 repertoire held them at higher abundance. Clonotypes enriched at least 10-fold in dextramer-positive over dextramer-negative fractions were defined as NS4B-specific, and CD4-biased clonotypes were excluded. TCRdb applied fastp at Q25 and MiXCR to the public reads, then kept only in-frame beta chains. CDR3 protein sequences are deduplicated, and each keeps its most common genes and DNA. The V and J calls come from TCRdb's annotation, not from the publication. This sample lists about 45,000 distinct CDR3 sequences; almost 7% were detected once. Around 16% of the sample goes to the ten largest clones.

The material was CD8+ T cells not binding an NS4B(214-222) dextramer, sorted from PBMCs, obtained 45 days after the yellow fever booster vaccination. In light of the paper, this sample's cell subset or site label describes: NS4B epitope dextramer-negative CD8 T cells. This TCR derives from a man aged 25 to 45 who received the YFV17D yellow fever vaccine. The chain links TRBV7-6 with TRBJ2-7; 8 central nucleotides agree with TRBD2. In nucleotide form, the sequence is TGTGCCAGCAAGGAACGGGAGGGTAGCTACGAGCAGTACTTC. The translation is CASKEREGSYEQYF. Reference TRBV7-6 and TRBJ2-7 proteins supply the regions before and after the CDR3; the full variable domain is: GAGVSQSPRYKVTKRGQDVALRCDPISGHVSLYWYRQALGQGPEFLTYFNYEAQQDKSGLPNDRFSAERPEGSISTLTIQRTEQRDSAMYRCASKEREGSYEQYFGPGTRLTVT.